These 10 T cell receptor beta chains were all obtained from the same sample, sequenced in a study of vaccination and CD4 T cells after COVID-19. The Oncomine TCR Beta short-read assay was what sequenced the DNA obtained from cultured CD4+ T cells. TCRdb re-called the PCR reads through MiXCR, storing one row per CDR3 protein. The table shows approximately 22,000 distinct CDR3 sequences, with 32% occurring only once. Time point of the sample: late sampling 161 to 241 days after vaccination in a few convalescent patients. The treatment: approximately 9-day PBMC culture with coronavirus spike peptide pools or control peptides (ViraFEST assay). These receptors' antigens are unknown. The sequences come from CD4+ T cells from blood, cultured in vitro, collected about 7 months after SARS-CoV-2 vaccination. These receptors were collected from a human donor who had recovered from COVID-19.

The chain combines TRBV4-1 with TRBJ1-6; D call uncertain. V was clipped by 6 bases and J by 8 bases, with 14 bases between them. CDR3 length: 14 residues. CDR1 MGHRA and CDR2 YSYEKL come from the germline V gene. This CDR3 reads CASSLPNSYSPLHF. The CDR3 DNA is TGCGCCAGCAGTTTACCTAACAGTTATTCACCCCTCCACTTT.

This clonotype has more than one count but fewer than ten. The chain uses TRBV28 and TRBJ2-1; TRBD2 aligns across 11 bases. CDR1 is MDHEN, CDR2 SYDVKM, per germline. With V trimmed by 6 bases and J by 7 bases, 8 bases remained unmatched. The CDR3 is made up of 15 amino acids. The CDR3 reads CASSGTSGRRNEQFF. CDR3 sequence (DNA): TGTGCCAGCAGCGGGACTAGCGGACGAAGGAATGAGCAGTTCTTC.

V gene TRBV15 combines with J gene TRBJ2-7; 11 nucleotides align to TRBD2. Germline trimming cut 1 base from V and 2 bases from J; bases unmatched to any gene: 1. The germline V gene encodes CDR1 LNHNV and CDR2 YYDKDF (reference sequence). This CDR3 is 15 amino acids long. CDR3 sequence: CATSRGLAGPYEQYF. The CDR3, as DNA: TGTGCCACCAGCAGAGGACTAGCGGGACCCTACGAGCAGTACTTC.

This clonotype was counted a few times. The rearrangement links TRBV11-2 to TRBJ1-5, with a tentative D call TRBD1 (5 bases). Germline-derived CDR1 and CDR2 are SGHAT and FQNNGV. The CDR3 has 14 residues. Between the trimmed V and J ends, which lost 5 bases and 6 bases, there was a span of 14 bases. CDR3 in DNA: TGTGCCAGCAGCCGGGGGACCCAGGGTCAGCCCCAGCATTTT. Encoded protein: CASSRGTQGQPQHF.

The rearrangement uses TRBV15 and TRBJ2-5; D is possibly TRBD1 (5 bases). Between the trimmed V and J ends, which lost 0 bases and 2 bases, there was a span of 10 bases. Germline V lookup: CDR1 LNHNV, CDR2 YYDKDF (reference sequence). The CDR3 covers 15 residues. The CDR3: CATSRDPKGQETQYF. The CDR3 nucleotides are TGTGCCACCAGCAGAGATCCGAAGGGGCAAGAGACCCAGTACTTC.

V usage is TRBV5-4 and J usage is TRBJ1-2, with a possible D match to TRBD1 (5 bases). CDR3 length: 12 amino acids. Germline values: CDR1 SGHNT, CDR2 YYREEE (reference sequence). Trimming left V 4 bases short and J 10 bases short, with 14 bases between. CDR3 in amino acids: CASSGVGADYTF. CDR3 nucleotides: TGTGCCAGCAGCGGGGTAGGGGCCGACTACACCTTC.

The CDR3 DNA reads TGTGCCAGAACTGAGAGCGCTGAAGCTTTCTTT. It specifies CARTESAEAFF. The V and J genes are TRBV11-3 and TRBJ1-1; unclear D gene. The V gene's germline CDR1 is SGHNT and CDR2 YENEEA. Trimming removed 9 bases at V and 6 bases at J, with 11 bases between. The CDR3 covers 11 residues.

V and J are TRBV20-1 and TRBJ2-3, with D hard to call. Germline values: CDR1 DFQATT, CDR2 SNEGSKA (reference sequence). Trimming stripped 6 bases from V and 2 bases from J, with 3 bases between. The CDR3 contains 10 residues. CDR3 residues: CSANTDTQYF. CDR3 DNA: TGCAGTGCCAACACAGATACGCAGTATTTT.

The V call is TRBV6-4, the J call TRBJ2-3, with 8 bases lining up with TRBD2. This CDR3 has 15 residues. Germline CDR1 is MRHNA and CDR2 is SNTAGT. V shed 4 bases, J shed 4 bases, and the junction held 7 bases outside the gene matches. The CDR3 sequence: CASSAGLAPADTQYF. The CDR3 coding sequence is TGTGCCAGCAGTGCTGGACTAGCTCCGGCAGATACGCAGTATTTT.

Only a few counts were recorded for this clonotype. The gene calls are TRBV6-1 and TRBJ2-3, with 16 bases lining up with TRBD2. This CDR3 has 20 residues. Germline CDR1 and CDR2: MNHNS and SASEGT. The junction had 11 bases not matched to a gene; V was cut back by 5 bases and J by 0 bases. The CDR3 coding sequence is TGTGCCAGCAGTCTGGAGGGGGGACTAGCGGGAGGGCCGAGCACAGATACGCAGTATTTT. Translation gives CASSLEGGLAGGPSTDTQYF.